The T cell receptor (beta chain) under discussion was sequenced for a study of blood T cell repertoires in COVID-19. Looking at the study overall: Specimens from acute and convalescent COVID-19 originated in the United States, Italy and Spain. T cells, B-cell-depleted T cells, or PBMCs supplied cDNA or gDNA.

This CDR3 is 15 amino acids long. V was clipped by 8 bases and J by 5 bases; unmatched bases: 15. Germline V gene data show CDR1 as ENHRY and CDR2 as SYGVKD. Original processing notes: Reference gene primer amplification in the assay estimated nucleated cell counts. Libraries were prepared by immunoSEQ multiplex PCR; TCRdb keeps only in-frame clonotypes and omits some of them. V, J and clone size reflect that table, while D and trimming were determined from the DNA. The sample has some 150,000 clones, about 79% seen once. The TCR originated in a woman aged 50 to 65 in a cohort sampled during active or convalescent COVID-19. The chain couples TRBV10-3 to TRBJ2-7; 7 positions match TRBD1. The sequencing sample was made of peripheral blood. The CDR3 nucleotides are TGTGCCATCCATGCCCCCTCGGGACAGCTGAACGAGCAGTACTTC. As protein: CAIHAPSGQLNEQYF.